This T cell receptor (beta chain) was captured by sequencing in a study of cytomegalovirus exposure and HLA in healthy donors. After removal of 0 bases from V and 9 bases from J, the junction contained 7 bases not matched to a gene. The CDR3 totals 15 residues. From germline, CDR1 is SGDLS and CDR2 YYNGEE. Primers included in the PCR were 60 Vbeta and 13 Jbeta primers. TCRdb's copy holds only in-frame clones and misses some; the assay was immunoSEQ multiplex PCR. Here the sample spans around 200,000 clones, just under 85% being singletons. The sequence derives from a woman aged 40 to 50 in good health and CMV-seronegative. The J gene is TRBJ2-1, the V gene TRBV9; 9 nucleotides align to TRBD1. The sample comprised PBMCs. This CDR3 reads CASSVEGDRVGEQFF. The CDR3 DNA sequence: TGTGCCAGCAGCGTAGAAGGGGACAGGGTCGGTGAGCAGTTCTTC.